This is a list of T cell receptor beta chains from one sample in a study of shared clonotypes between healthy human individuals. The data were produced by immunoSEQ multiplex PCR, yet TCRdb's version contains in-frame clones alone and is incomplete. The table records about 330,000 clones, around 87% of them present only once. The sample consisted of memory CD8+ T cells sorted from blood. The source is a man between 18 and 35 years old in good health. Both conserved end residues are part of each CDR3. D genes are given only for firm matches. Some rows have no size entry. The others give once, few or many, or a class for an expanded clone.

>TRBJ1-1|-|TRBV7-6|TRBD1
CASSLIPGQGGRTEAFF
TGTGCCAGCAGCCTTATTCCGGGACAGGGGGGTCGGACTGAAGCTTTCTTT
>TRBJ1-2|-|TRBV19|-
CASTEGRTYAHYGYTF
TGTGCCAGCACCGAAGGGAGGACATACGCTCACTATGGCTACACCTTC
>TRBJ2-7|-|TRBV10-3|TRBD2
CAISDGGDQYF
TGTGCCATCAGTGATGGGGGGGACCAGTACTTC
>TRBJ2-3|once|TRBV12-5|TRBD2
CASGLGLGQDTQYF
TGTGCTAGTGGTCTGGGACTAGGACAAGATACGCAGTATTTT
>TRBJ2-7|-|TRBV7-9|-
CASSLHEQYF
TGTGCCAGCAGCTTACACGAGCAGTACTTC
>TRBJ2-1|-|TRBV28|-
CASSFNEGPSYNEQFF
TGTGCCAGCAGTTTTAACGAAGGCCCCTCCTACAATGAGCAGTTCTTC
>TRBJ2-5|-|TRBV5-1|TRBD1
CASNKGDRGPPQETQYF
TGCGCCAGCAACAAGGGGGACAGGGGGCCCCCTCAAGAGACCCAGTACTTC
>TRBJ2-7|-|TRBV5-1|TRBD1
CASSRGQGTDEQYF
TGCGCCAGCAGTCGTGGACAGGGGACAGATGAGCAGTACTTC
>TRBJ2-1|-|TRBV7-9|-
CASSSGPAAEQFF
TGTGCCAGCAGCTCAGGACCCGCCGCTGAGCAGTTCTTC
>TRBJ1-2|-|TRBV5-4|TRBD1
CASNGEGAHDYGYTF
TGTGCCAGCAACGGAGAGGGGGCCCACGACTATGGCTACACCTTC
>TRBJ2-7|few|TRBV30|-
CAWSVGVQPYEQYF
TGTGCCTGGAGTGTAGGAGTACAGCCCTACGAGCAGTACTTC
>TRBJ2-7|-|TRBV25-1|-
CASSEWGDSYEQYF
TGTGCCAGCAGTGAATGGGGCGACTCCTACGAGCAGTACTTC
>TRBJ2-1|-|TRBV25-1|TRBD2
CASSELAGPTWEQFF
TGTGCCAGCAGTGAACTAGCGGGGCCGACTTGGGAGCAGTTCTTC
>TRBJ2-5|-|TRBV4-2|-
CASSQDWVAEETQYF
TGTGCCAGCAGCCAAGATTGGGTCGCCGAAGAGACCCAGTACTTC
>TRBJ2-4|once|TRBV7-9|TRBD1
CASSFPGQGKNIQYF
TGTGCCAGCAGCTTCCCGGGACAGGGCAAAAACATTCAGTACTTC
>TRBJ2-4|-|TRBV5-1|TRBD2
CASSYGTSDIQYF
TGCGCCAGCAGCTACGGGACTAGCGACATTCAGTACTTC
>TRBJ2-5|-|TRBV5-1|TRBD2
CASSLRGGHRQETQYF
TGCGCCAGCAGTCTGCGGGGGGGCCACCGGCAAGAGACCCAGTACTTC
>TRBJ1-2|-|TRBV5-1|-
CASSLKGPGYGYTF
TGCGCCAGCAGCTTGAAAGGCCCCGGTTATGGCTACACCTTC
>TRBJ2-1|-|TRBV15|-
CATSSGQHNNEQFF
TGTGCCACCAGCAGCGGTCAGCATAACAATGAGCAGTTCTTC
>TRBJ1-5|-|TRBV30|-
CAWDRSFSNQPQHF
TGTGCCTGGGACAGATCTTTTAGCAATCAGCCCCAGCATTTT
>TRBJ2-5|-|TRBV7-3|-
CASSLTRSLRETQYF
TGTGCCAGCAGCTTAACCCGATCCTTACGGGAGACCCAGTACTTC
>TRBJ2-7|once|TRBV7-2|-
CASSISQGPYEQYF
TGTGCCAGCAGCATTTCCCAGGGACCCTACGAGCAGTACTTC
>TRBJ2-3|medium-sized|TRBV28|-
CASSLETDTQYF
TGTGCCAGCAGCTTAGAGACAGATACGCAGTATTTT
>TRBJ2-7|-|TRBV12-5|-
CASGLVVYEQYF
TGTGCTAGTGGTTTGGTAGTTTACGAGCAGTACTTC
>TRBJ2-1|once|TRBV4-1|-
CASSGESVGNEQFF
TGCGCCAGCAGCGGTGAGTCGGTAGGCAATGAGCAGTTCTTC
>TRBJ2-5|-|TRBV10-3|TRBD2
CAIADLAGRVETQYF
TGTGCCATCGCAGACCTAGCGGGAAGGGTTGAGACCCAGTACTTC
>TRBJ1-5|-|TRBV7-9|TRBD1
CASSPEETGDFNQPQHF
TGTGCCAGCAGCCCTGAGGAGACAGGGGATTTTAATCAGCCCCAGCATTTT
>TRBJ2-7|-|TRBV27|-
CASADRDGIYEQYF
TGTGCCAGCGCTGACCGGGACGGGATTTATGAGCAGTACTTC
>TRBJ2-1|-|TRBV4-3|TRBD2
CASSQEAIAGGSYNEQFF
TGCGCCAGCAGCCAAGAGGCCATAGCGGGAGGCTCCTACAATGAGCAGTTCTTC
>TRBJ2-7|-|TRBV5-1|-
CASSLGIEGPGEQYF
TGCGCCAGCAGCTTGGGGATTGAGGGGCCGGGGGAGCAGTACTTC
>TRBJ2-5|once|TRBV19|TRBD1
CASSPWTGDRIETQYF
TGTGCCAGTAGTCCCTGGACAGGGGACCGGATAGAGACCCAGTACTTC
>TRBJ2-7|-|TRBV5-6|-
CASSLTWGFAYEQYF
TGTGCCAGCAGCTTGACGTGGGGTTTCGCCTACGAGCAGTACTTC
>TRBJ1-2|-|TRBV6-5|-
CASSSQWEGNYGYTF
TGTGCCAGCAGTTCTCAGTGGGAGGGTAACTATGGCTACACCTTC
>TRBJ2-7|-|TRBV7-2|TRBD2
CASTMGLAASYEQYF
TGTGCCAGCACCATGGGACTAGCGGCGTCCTACGAGCAGTACTTC
>TRBJ2-5|-|TRBV11-2|-
CASSSSQGGQETQYF
TGTGCCAGCAGCTCCTCCCAAGGAGGCCAAGAGACCCAGTACTTC
>TRBJ1-1|-|TRBV4-3|TRBD1
CASSQDRTGRTEAFF
TGCGCCAGCAGCCAAGATAGGACAGGGAGGACTGAAGCTTTCTTT
>TRBJ2-2|-|TRBV21-1|-
CASSPKGGRVGETGELFF
TGTGCCAGCAGCCCTAAAGGAGGGAGGGTCGGTGAGACCGGGGAGCTGTTTTTT
>TRBJ1-1|-|TRBV27|-
CASSLGAGNTEAFF
TGTGCCAGCAGTTTAGGGGCAGGCAATACTGAAGCTTTCTTT
>TRBJ2-7|-|TRBV7-2|TRBD2
CASRPRLAGGRSYEQYF
TGTGCCAGCAGACCTAGACTAGCGGGAGGGCGGTCCTACGAGCAGTACTTC
>TRBJ2-7|-|TRBV4-1|TRBD2
CASSHPYSGGMYEQYF
TGCGCCAGCAGCCACCCCTATAGCGGGGGTATGTACGAGCAGTACTTC
>TRBJ2-7|-|TRBV13|-
CASSLEGGGSEQYF
TGTGCCAGCAGCTTAGAGGGGGGAGGCAGCGAGCAGTACTTC
>TRBJ2-7|-|TRBV30|-
CAWRDRRSYEQYF
TGTGCCTGGAGAGACCGTCGCTCCTACGAGCAGTACTTC
>TRBJ2-1|-|TRBV29-1|TRBD2
CSVDPLAGAYNEQFF
TGCAGCGTAGACCCCCTAGCGGGGGCCTACAATGAGCAGTTCTTC
>TRBJ2-7|-|TRBV7-6|TRBD1
CASSFRQGPSYEQYF
TGTGCCAGCAGCTTCCGACAGGGGCCCTCCTACGAGCAGTACTTC